Each of the 28 T cell receptor beta chains below was sequenced from the same sample in a study of T-cell memory formation after mild COVID-19. TCRdb used MiXCR to reprocess the 5' RACE reads, holding one entry per CDR3 protein. The table shows approximately 300,000 distinct CDR3 sequences, with roughly 15% occurring only once. Material: PBMCs or a T cell subset sorted from them (not recorded which). The receptors derive from a man aged 18-30 years who had mild COVID-19 (a few samples of this study predate the infection). Cell type and time point are not known.

This chain links TRBV5-5 with TRBJ2-5; D perhaps matches TRBD1 (6 bases). CDR1 and CDR2 (germline): SGHKS, YYEKEE (reference sequence). The CDR3 covers 17 residues. Trimming removed 5 bases at V and 0 bases at J, with 20 bases between. The CDR3 spells CASRQGYLGANQETQYF. The CDR3 DNA reads TGTGCCAGCAGGCAGGGGTATCTGGGGGCCAACCAAGAGACCCAGTACTTC.

This clonotype was picked up many times. The genes are TRBV29-1 and TRBJ1-2, with no clear D. This CDR3 contains 13 residues. The V gene lost 5 bases and the J gene lost 4 bases, with 14 bases spanning the gap. Germline assignment: CDR1 SQVTM and CDR2 ANQGSEA. In DNA, the CDR3 is TGCAGCGTTACCCGGGAAATGGGCTATGGCTACACCTTC. It translates to CSVTREMGYGYTF.

The DNA for the CDR3 is TGTGCCAGCAGCTTAACTGACGAGCAGTACTTC. Translated: CASSLTDEQYF. The chain links TRBV7-9 to TRBJ2-7; D gene ambiguous. The length of the CDR3 is 11 residues. Germline V CDR1 and CDR2: SEHNR, FQNEAQ (reference sequence). V shed 2 bases and J shed 5 bases, with 4 bases lying between them.

This clonotype has just a few counts. The chain employs TRBV18 and TRBJ1-2; no firm D call. Germline lookup yields CDR1 KGHSH and CDR2 LQKENI. V dropped 3 bases and J dropped 1 base, with 9 bases sitting between them. This CDR3 region has 14 residues. The CDR3 DNA reads as TGTGCCAGCTCACCTCGGGAGTTTAACTATGGCTACACCTTC. This gives the protein CASSPREFNYGYTF.

The chain has TRBV7-2 and TRBJ2-3; possibly TRBD1 for D (6 bases). Germline-derived CDR1 and CDR2 are SGHTA and FQGNSA. With 0 bases removed from V and 8 bases from J, the gap between germline ends came to 12 bases. The CDR3 spans 14 residues. The CDR3, as DNA: TGTGCCAGCAGCTTAGCGGGGGCGATTCGTACGCAGTATTTT. Amino acids: CASSLAGAIRTQYF.

The chain joins TRBV10-3 to TRBJ2-7; 11 bases line up with TRBD1. Germline V gene lookup returns CDR1 ENHRY and CDR2 SYGVKD. The V and J ends lost 7 bases and 6 bases, in that order; junction bases with no gene match: 5. The length of the CDR3 is 13 residues. The CDR3 nucleotides are TGTGCCATCAAAGGACAGGGGGCAGGCGAGCAGTACTTC. Its protein product is CAIKGQGAGEQYF.

The V gene is TRBV14, the J gene TRBJ1-5; unclear D gene. The CDR3 covers 13 residues. The V end was cut by 8 bases, the J end by 5 bases, with 13 bases between. Germline V gene lookup returns CDR1 SGHDN and CDR2 FVKESK. CDR3 region: CASFRDIDQPQHF. The CDR3 DNA sequence: TGTGCCAGCTTTAGGGATATCGATCAGCCCCAGCATTTT.

This clonotype showed up many times. This chain joins TRBV6-4 and TRBJ2-5; 9 positions match TRBD2. V shed 5 bases, J shed 5 bases, and the junction held 9 bases outside the gene matches. The CDR3 length is 15 residues. CDR1 MRHNA and CDR2 SNTAGT come from the germline V gene. The CDR3 region is CASSLIAGAGETQYF. CDR3 DNA sequence: TGTGCCAGCAGTCTTATAGCGGGGGCCGGGGAGACCCAGTACTTC.

This clonotype was seen only a few times. The chain links TRBV6-2 or TRBV6-3 to TRBJ2-1, with unresolved D. From germline, CDR1 is MNHEY and CDR2 SVGEGT. V was cut by 0 bases and J by 12 bases, with 12 bases left in between. The CDR3 covers 13 residues. CDR3 in DNA: TGTGCCAGCAGTTACTCAATTACGAGTGGGCAGTTCTTC. Translating it yields CASSYSITSGQFF.

This clonotype was counted a few times. A much larger clonotype is one base distant, so this may be a read error. The gene calls are TRBV6-6 and TRBJ1-1; D remains ambiguous. V lost 6 bases to trimming and J lost 0 bases, with 8 bases between them. This CDR3 region has 13 residues. Germline values: CDR1 MNHNY, CDR2 SVGAGI (reference sequence). The CDR3 nucleotides are TGTGCCAGCAGCCATGGGGTGAACACTGAAGCTTTCTTT. This gives the protein CASSHGVNTEAFF.

The chain uses TRBV5-4 and TRBJ2-1; D may be TRBD2 (6 bases). The germline CDR1 and CDR2 sequences are SGHNT and YYREEE (reference sequence). This CDR3 region has 15 residues. With 1 base removed from V and 5 bases from J, the gap between germline ends came to 13 bases. As DNA, the CDR3 is TGTGCCAGCAGCTTGAGCCAGCGGGCTGACAATGAGCAGTTCTTC. It yields the protein CASSLSQRADNEQFF.

There are many counts of this clonotype. V and J are TRBV5-1 and TRBJ1-2; tentatively, D is TRBD1 (5 bases). CDR1 is SGHRS, CDR2 YFSETQ, per germline. The V end was cut by 0 bases, the J end by 8 bases, with 11 bases between. The CDR3 is 13 residues long. Written as DNA, the CDR3 is TGCGCCAGCAGCTTGGTCCTACAGGTCGGCTACACCTTC. Its protein product is CASSLVLQVGYTF.

The chain couples TRBV18 to TRBJ2-7; D is ambiguous. Germline V gene sequence: CDR1 KGHSH, CDR2 LQKENI. The CDR3 consists of 13 residues. V gave up 3 bases and J gave up 6 bases, with 12 bases separating them. CDR3: CASSPTGRSEQYV. DNA of the CDR3: TGTGCCAGCTCACCTACCGGCCGTAGCGAGCAGTACGTC.

The chain joins TRBV20-1 to TRBJ1-2; 7 nucleotides match TRBD1. This CDR3 has 13 amino acids. Per the germline V gene, CDR1 is DFQATT and CDR2 is SNEGSKA (reference sequence). The V and J ends lost 5 bases and 10 bases, in that order; junction bases with no gene match: 13. The CDR3 bases are TGCAGTGCTCTCGACAGGGTATCTGGTGACTACACCTTC. Translated: CSALDRVSGDYTF.

This clonotype was seen ten or more times. The chain employs TRBV7-9 and TRBJ2-4; 8 bases line up with TRBD2. J lost 3 bases, V lost 6 bases, and 4 bases had no gene match. The length of the CDR3 is 14 residues. Germline CDR1 and CDR2: SEHNR and FQNEAQ (reference sequence). The CDR3 DNA reads TGTGCCAGCAGAGTCAGCGGGGGCAAAAACATTCAGTACTTC. Translated, it gives CASRVSGGKNIQYF.

The V call is TRBV3-1, the J call TRBJ2-7, with TRBD1 identical over 10 bases. The V and J ends lost 2 bases and 0 bases, in that order; junction bases with no gene match: 4. The CDR3 has 16 residues. Germline-derived CDR1 and CDR2 are LGHDT and YNNKEL (reference sequence). For the CDR3, the DNA is TGTGCCAGCAGCCAATCCGGGACAGGGGCCTCCTACGAGCAGTACTTC. It is translated as CASSQSGTGASYEQYF.

The chain uses TRBV5-1 and TRBJ2-5; 9 nucleotides match TRBD1. The V and J ends lost 0 bases and 4 bases, in that order; junction bases with no gene match: 7. The CDR3 is 16 amino acids. Germline V gives CDR1 SGHRS, CDR2 YFSETQ. CDR3 sequence (DNA): TGCGCCAGCAGCTTGGCCGTGACAGGGGGGGGAGAGACCCAGTACTTC. This encodes CASSLAVTGGGETQYF.

This clonotype appeared a few times. This chain uses TRBV7-3 with TRBJ2-2; 10 nucleotides line up with TRBD1. The CDR3 covers 17 residues. The germline gives CDR1 SGHTA, CDR2 FQGTGA. With V trimmed by 0 bases and J by 4 bases, 5 bases remained unmatched. CDR3 protein: CASSLTSGTGATGELFF. The CDR3 bases are TGTGCCAGCAGCTTAACGTCCGGGACAGGGGCCACCGGGGAGCTGTTTTTT.

The V call is TRBV7-2, the J call TRBJ1-2; no clear D gene. V lost 0 bases, J lost 1 base, and 6 bases lay in between. Germline loops: CDR1 SGHTA, CDR2 FQGNSA. The CDR3 has 14 residues. The CDR3 loop reads CASSLAPVNYGYTF. CDR3 sequence (DNA): TGTGCCAGCAGCTTAGCGCCGGTTAACTATGGCTACACCTTC.

This clonotype was observed a few times. This chain joins TRBV6-5 and TRBJ2-2; 7 positions match TRBD1. Germline V gene data show CDR1 as MNHEY and CDR2 as SVGAGI. J lost 7 bases, V lost 2 bases, and 7 bases had no gene match. The CDR3 runs 15 residues. The CDR3 sequence is CASSYRTGAGGELFF. CDR3 in DNA: TGTGCCAGCAGTTACCGAACAGGGGCTGGCGGGGAGCTGTTTTTT.

The V gene is TRBV29-1, the J gene TRBJ1-4, with D possibly TRBD1 on 6 matching bases. The germline V gene encodes CDR1 SQVTM and CDR2 ANQGSEA. Deletions cut 6 bases from V and 5 bases from J, with 13 bases between. The CDR3 totals 13 residues. This chain's CDR3 is CSVRTEENEKLFF. CDR3 bases: TGCAGCGTGAGGACAGAAGAAAATGAAAAACTGTTTTTT.

This clonotype turned up a few times. The DNA of the CDR3 is TGTGCCAGCAGCTCTGACAGGGCAACTAATGAAAAACTGTTTTTT. Translated, it gives CASSSDRATNEKLFF. The genes are TRBV7-9 and TRBJ1-4; the match to TRBD1 covers 7 bases. The CDR3 sequence is 15 residues long. The germline V gene has CDR1 SEHNR and CDR2 FQNEAQ (reference sequence). The junction had 2 bases not matched to a gene; V was cut back by 4 bases and J by 0 bases.

This clonotype was found a few times. V is TRBV18 and J is TRBJ2-4; maybe TRBD1 (5 bases). V was shortened by 2 bases and J by 0 bases, with 11 bases between the two germline ends. Germline CDR1 and CDR2: KGHSH and LQKENI. The CDR3 totals 16 residues. The CDR3 region is CASSPSQGLAKNIQYF. Here the CDR3 DNA reads TGTGCCAGCTCACCATCGCAGGGATTAGCCAAAAACATTCAGTACTTC.

CDR3 sequence reads: CASSFGSGGLTDTQYF. CDR3 sequence (DNA): TGCGCCAGCAGCTTTGGAAGCGGGGGACTGACAGATACGCAGTATTTT. This chain uses TRBV5-1 with TRBJ2-3; TRBD2 agrees at 8 bases. The CDR3 runs to 16 residues. V dropped 2 bases and J dropped 3; count of bases not matched to a gene: 8. Germline V gene lookup returns CDR1 SGHRS and CDR2 YFSETQ. Combining the CDR3 with reference TRBV5-1 and TRBJ2-3 gives the whole variable domain KAGVTQTPRYLIKTRGQQVTLSCSPISGHRSVSWYQQTPGQGLQFLFEYFSETQRNKGNFPGRFSGRQFSNSRSEMNVSTLELGDSALYLCASSFGSGGLTDTQYFGPGTRLTVL.

This clonotype was picked up a small number of times. The chain joins TRBV5-6 to TRBJ1-2; TRBD1 might be the D (5 bases). Germline assignment: CDR1 SGHDT and CDR2 YYEEEE. There are 15 residues in the CDR3. V shed 4 bases and J shed 2 bases, with 15 bases lying between them. CDR3 nucleotides: TGTGCCAGCAGCCTCGGTCCCCGGGGGAACTATGGCTACACCTTC. Its translation: CASSLGPRGNYGYTF.

This clonotype has just a few counts. V usage is TRBV12-3 or TRBV12-4 and J usage is TRBJ1-2; D remains ambiguous. V shed 2 bases and J shed 5 bases, with 6 bases lying between them. The CDR3 runs 12 residues. The CDR3 sequence is CASSLSSYGYTF. The DNA of the CDR3 is TGTGCCAGCAGTTTAAGCAGTTATGGCTACACCTTC.

V and J are TRBV29-1 and TRBJ1-2; D is ambiguous. Germline CDR1 and CDR2: SQVTM and ANQGSEA. The CDR3 contains 12 residues. V shed 3 bases and J shed 8 bases, with 13 bases lying between them. For the CDR3, the DNA is TGCAGCGTTGATGGGCAAGACCGAGGCTACACCTTC. Amino acid sequence: CSVDGQDRGYTF. Full variable domain (missing parts from reference TRBV29-1 and TRBJ1-2): SAVISQKPSRDICQRGTSLTIQCQVDSQVTMMFWYRQQPGQSLTLIATANQGSEATYESGFVIDKFPISRPNLTFSTLTVSNMSPEDSSIYLCSVDGQDRGYTFGSGTRLTVV.

The chain's CDR3 is CSARVQGRFNQPQHF. In DNA form, the CDR3 reads TGCAGTGCTAGAGTCCAGGGGCGGTTCAATCAGCCCCAGCATTTT. J is TRBJ1-5 and V is TRBV20-1; D perhaps matches TRBD1 (6 bases). The CDR3 runs 15 residues. With 1 base removed from V and 3 bases from J, the gap between germline ends came to 13 bases. Looked up from germline, CDR1 is DFQATT and CDR2 is SNEGSKA (reference sequence).